The next 30 T cell receptor beta chains were all read from a single sample in a study of blood T cell repertoires in COVID-19. Libraries were prepared by immunoSEQ multiplex PCR; TCRdb keeps only in-frame clonotypes and omits some of them. The sample gives a few hundred thousand clones, 81% of which show up once; around 9% is in the top ten. Sequenced material: PBMCs or T cells enriched from blood (not recorded which). Source of these receptors: a man aged 35 to 55 who had recovered from COVID-19.

This clone appeared a single time. This chain joins TRBV6-5 and TRBJ1-1; a possible D gene is TRBD1 (6 bases). The V gene lost 7 bases and the J gene lost 1 base, with 16 bases spanning the gap. The CDR3 consists of 15 residues. Germline V gives CDR1 MNHEY, CDR2 SVGAGI. The CDR3 loop is CASTYSTDRNTEAFF. Here the CDR3 DNA reads TGTGCCAGCACCTACTCGACGGACAGGAACACTGAAGCTTTCTTT.

This clone was detected once. The V call is TRBV9, the J call TRBJ2-1; D perhaps matches TRBD2 (6 bases). The germline V and J ends were trimmed by 9 bases and 3 bases, with 22 bases remaining between them. Germline assignment: CDR1 SGDLS and CDR2 YYNGEE. The CDR3 spans 16 residues. The CDR3 loop reads CATSRTAGTHYNEQFF. The CDR3 nucleotides read TGTGCCACTTCCCGAACTGCCGGGACTCACTACAATGAGCAGTTCTTC.

This chain uses TRBV19 with TRBJ1-6; D is possibly TRBD1 (6 bases). Per the germline V gene, CDR1 is LNHDA and CDR2 is SQIVND (reference sequence). The CDR3 extends over 13 amino acids. V gave up 5 bases and J gave up 10 bases, with 12 bases separating them. The CDR3 nucleotides read TGTGCCAGTAGTCAGGGGATGAGGTCACCCCTCCACTTT. Translating gives CASSQGMRSPLHF.

The V and J genes are TRBV5-1 and TRBJ1-1, with D possibly matching TRBD1 (5 bases). The CDR3 contains 14 residues. Trimming left V 5 bases short and J 1 base short, with 12 bases between. Per the germline V gene, CDR1 is SGHRS and CDR2 is YFSETQ. DNA for the CDR3: TGCGCCAGCAGATCGGGACTTAAGAACACTGAAGCTTTCTTT. This codes for CASRSGLKNTEAFF. The full variable domain, completed using reference TRBV5-1 and TRBJ1-1, is KAGVTQTPRYLIKTRGQQVTLSCSPISGHRSVSWYQQTPGQGLQFLFEYFSETQRNKGNFPGRFSGRQFSNSRSEMNVSTLELGDSALYLCASRSGLKNTEAFFGQGTRLTVV.

For this clone: One junction end does not reproduce the germline sequence, and a read error may be involved. Within the sample, other DNA sequences also encode this same CDR3. The chain carries TRBV3-1 (or the pseudogene TRBV3-2) and TRBJ2-7, with 8 bases that match TRBD1. The CDR3 is 15 amino acids. Germline lookup yields CDR1 LGHDT and CDR2 YNNKEL (reference sequence). In DNA form, the CDR3 reads TGTGCCAGCAGCTATCGGGACAGGCGTTCCTATGAGCAGTACTTC. Amino acid sequence: CASSYRDRRSYEQYF.

This clone was seen many times. CDR3 nucleotide sequence: TGTGCCAGCAGCACTAGCCGTCTTCGGTACGAGCAGTACTTC. This sequence encodes CASSTSRLRYEQYF. The chain uses TRBV6-5 and TRBJ2-7; D possibly corresponds to TRBD2 (6 bases). V was clipped by 6 bases and J by 4 bases, with 16 bases between them. Germline lookup yields CDR1 MNHEY and CDR2 SVGAGI. The CDR3 covers 14 residues.

This clone has only a few counts. The V call is TRBV27, the J call TRBJ2-7; a possible D gene is TRBD1 (5 bases). Germline values: CDR1 MNHEY, CDR2 SMNVEV (reference sequence). V shed 4 bases and J shed 0 bases, with 13 bases lying between them. CDR3 length equals 15 residues. As DNA, the CDR3 is TGTGCCAGCAGTTCGAAGGGGCTAAGCTCCTACGAGCAGTACTTC. This gives the protein CASSSKGLSSYEQYF.

The gene calls are TRBV6-6 and TRBJ1-1; D not certain. The CDR3 is 15 amino acids. CDR1 is MNHNY, CDR2 SVGAGI, per germline (reference sequence). V lost 2 bases to trimming and J lost 1 base, with 11 bases between them. CDR3 sequence: CASSYGPEPNTEAFF. CDR3 DNA sequence: TGTGCCAGCAGTTACGGGCCGGAACCGAACACTGAAGCTTTCTTT.

The chain carries TRBV2 and TRBJ1-2, with a possible D match to TRBD1 (6 bases). The V gene's germline CDR1 is SNHLY and CDR2 FYNNEI. CDR3 size: 14 residues. Deletions cut 6 bases from V and 6 bases from J, with 17 bases between. The CDR3 sequence: CASRTVLQGDGYTF. The CDR3, as DNA: TGTGCCAGCAGGACCGTCCTACAGGGAGATGGCTACACCTTC.

The chain carries TRBV9 and TRBJ2-3, with 7 bases lining up with TRBD1. Trimming cost V 0 bases and J 2 bases; bases outside gene matches: 6. CDR3 length equals 16 residues. CDR1 and CDR2 (germline): SGDLS, YYNGEE. The CDR3 spells CASSVAPTGNTDTQYF. The CDR3 DNA reads TGTGCCAGCAGCGTAGCCCCGACAGGGAACACAGATACGCAGTATTTT.

The J gene is TRBJ2-5, the V gene TRBV28; 7 bases fit TRBD1. The germline CDR1 and CDR2 sequences are MDHEN and SYDVKM. V lost 2 bases to trimming and J lost 1 base; unmatched junction nucleotides: 7. The CDR3 has 16 residues. CDR3 loop: CASSLGTAILQETQYF. The CDR3 region has the DNA TGTGCCAGCAGTTTAGGGACAGCAATACTCCAAGAGACCCAGTACTTC.

The CDR3 DNA is TGCGCCAGCAGCATAGACAGGAATTCACCCCTCCACTTT. This encodes CASSIDRNSPLHF. The V and J genes are TRBV5-1 and TRBJ1-6; tentative D call: TRBD1 (6 bases). Trimming left V 4 bases short and J 7 bases short, with 9 bases between. Germline CDR1 and CDR2: SGHRS and YFSETQ. The CDR3 totals 13 residues.

This chain uses TRBV18 with TRBJ2-5; D is ambiguous. CDR1 is KGHSH and CDR2 is LQKENI in the germline V gene. V lost 6 bases and J 1 base, leaving 15 bases between the germline ends. The length of the CDR3 is 15 residues. DNA of the CDR3: TGTGCCAGCTCCCGCCTCGGCGGTTCCCAAGAGACCCAGTACTTC. It encodes CASSRLGGSQETQYF.

V is TRBV18 and J is TRBJ1-1; D not certain. Germline-derived CDR1 and CDR2 are KGHSH and LQKENI. V shed 2 bases and J shed 8 bases, with 9 bases lying between them. The CDR3 consists of 12 residues. CDR3 sequence reads: CASSPEAEEAFF. The DNA for the CDR3 is TGTGCCAGCTCACCAGAAGCGGAAGAAGCTTTCTTT.

The chain recombines TRBV5-6 with TRBJ2-2, with 9 positions matching TRBD1. The CDR3 has 16 residues. The germline V gene has CDR1 SGHDT and CDR2 YYEEEE. With V trimmed by 4 bases and J by 2 bases, 6 bases remained unmatched. CDR3 coding DNA: TGTGCCAGCAGCGCCAGGACAGGGGTTAACACCGGGGAGCTGTTTTTT. It translates to CASSARTGVNTGELFF. Full variable domain (remainder filled in from reference TRBV5-6 and TRBJ2-2): DAGVTQSPTHLIKTRGQQVTLRCSPKSGHDTVSWYQQALGQGPQFIFQYYEEEERQRGNFPDRFSGHQFPNYSSELNVNALLLGDSALYLCASSARTGVNTGELFFGEGSRLTVL.

V is TRBV7-7 and J is TRBJ1-3; D is unclear. Per germline, CDR1 SSHAT and CDR2 FNYEAQ (reference sequence). The CDR3 is 13 residues long. Trimming took off 4 bases at V and 2 bases at J, with 6 bases between the two ends. The CDR3 here is CASSSQAGNTIYF. DNA for the CDR3: TGTGCCAGCAGCTCCCAGGCTGGAAACACCATATATTTT. The full variable domain, with the rest looked up from reference TRBV7-7 and TRBJ1-3, is GAGVSQSPRYKVTKRGQDVTLRCDPISSHATLYWYQQALGQGPEFLTYFNYEAQPDKSGLPSDRFSAERPEGSISTLTIQRTEQRDSAMYRCASSSQAGNTIYFGEGSWLTVV.

The genes are TRBV4-1 and TRBJ2-2, with D perhaps TRBD2 (5 bases). Germline lookup yields CDR1 MGHRA and CDR2 YSYEKL. The CDR3 covers 15 residues. Trimming removed 1 base at V and 2 bases at J, with 8 bases between. CDR3 sequence reads: CASSQVGGNTGELFF. DNA for the CDR3: TGCGCCAGCAGCCAAGTCGGAGGAAACACCGGGGAGCTGTTTTTT.

The chain is built from TRBV27 and TRBJ2-5; 7 nucleotides align to TRBD1. Germline values: CDR1 MNHEY, CDR2 SMNVEV (reference sequence). The length of the CDR3 is 16 residues. V trimming: 1 base; J trimming: 3 bases; junction bases outside the gene matches: 8. The CDR3 loop is CASSLLPGTEKETQYF. The CDR3 DNA sequence: TGTGCCAGCAGTTTATTACCTGGGACAGAAAAAGAGACCCAGTACTTC.

The CDR3 here is CASSPRMRTEAFF. The DNA of the CDR3 is TGTGCCAGCAGCCCGCGAATGCGCACTGAAGCTTTCTTT. The rearrangement uses TRBV6-5 and TRBJ1-1; D is unclear. CDR1 MNHEY and CDR2 SVGAGI come from the germline V gene. The CDR3 spans 13 residues. V was pared by 6 bases and J by 4 bases, with 12 bases between.

The chain is built from TRBV7-9 and TRBJ2-1, with 13 bases identical to TRBD2. V lost 4 bases and J lost 0; bases outside the gene matches: 3. This CDR3 contains 17 residues. The germline gives CDR1 SEHNR, CDR2 FQNEAQ (reference sequence). CDR3 coding DNA: TGTGCCAGCAGCTCAGGGACTAGCGGGAACTCCTACAATGAGCAGTTCTTC. Amino acids: CASSSGTSGNSYNEQFF.

The V call is TRBV19, the J call TRBJ2-5, with 8 positions matching TRBD1. The CDR3 contains 13 residues. J gave up 4 bases and V 5 bases, and 3 bases lay outside the gene matches. CDR1 is LNHDA, CDR2 SQIVND, per germline (reference sequence). CDR3 amino acids: CASSADRGETQYF. CDR3 DNA sequence: TGTGCCAGTAGTGCCGACAGGGGAGAGACCCAGTACTTC.

The chain links TRBV27 to TRBJ1-2; a weak D match, TRBD1 (5 bases). V gave up 5 bases and J gave up 3 bases, with 16 bases separating them. Per germline, CDR1 MNHEY and CDR2 SMNVEV (reference sequence). The CDR3 sequence is 15 residues long. CDR3 amino acids: CASSPREGSHYGYTF. For the CDR3, the DNA is TGTGCCAGCAGTCCCCGGGAGGGGTCGCACTATGGCTACACCTTC.

The chain couples TRBV7-9 to TRBJ1-2; 7 bases map to TRBD1. The CDR3 runs to 15 residues. After removal of 1 base from V and 6 bases from J, the junction contained 8 bases not matched to a gene. In germline, CDR1 is SEHNR, CDR2 FQNEAQ (reference sequence). The CDR3 nucleotides read TGTGCCAGCAGCTTAGGGGACAGAGGTCTGGATGGCTACACCTTC. Translating gives CASSLGDRGLDGYTF.

The chain links TRBV30 to TRBJ1-3; TRBD1 matches at 7 bases. CDR1 and CDR2 (germline): GTSNPN, SVGIG (reference sequence). The CDR3 loop spans 14 amino acids. Unmatched junction bases numbered 5, after V lost 6 bases and J lost 0 bases. CDR3 sequence (DNA): TGTGCCTGCCCAGGGGACAGCTCTGGAAACACCATATATTTT. Translation: CACPGDSSGNTIYF.

This clone came up a few times. The chain joins TRBV3-1 (or the pseudogene TRBV3-2) to TRBJ2-5; no reliable D call. This CDR3 is built from 13 residues. V lost 1 base to trimming and J lost 3 bases, with 6 bases between them. The germline V gene has CDR1 LGHDT and CDR2 YNNKEL (reference sequence). The CDR3 DNA follows: TGTGCCAGCAGCCAAGTATACAAAGAGACCCAGTACTTC. This sequence encodes CASSQVYKETQYF.

The chain carries TRBV18 and TRBJ1-1, with TRBD1 as a possible D gene (6 bases). Germline CDR1 and CDR2: KGHSH and LQKENI. The germline V and J ends were trimmed by 1 base and 1 base, with 10 bases remaining between them. This CDR3 is built from 15 residues. CDR3 coding DNA: TGTGCCAGCTCACCACTGGGACAAGCGAACACTGAAGCTTTCTTT. This translates into CASSPLGQANTEAFF. The whole variable domain, filled in from reference TRBV18 and TRBJ1-1, reads NAGVMQNPRHLVRRRGQEARLRCSPMKGHSHVYWYRQLPEEGLKFMVYLQKENIIDESGMPKERFSAEFPKEGPSILRIQQVVRGDSAAYFCASSPLGQANTEAFFGQGTRLTVV.

The chain combines TRBV2 with TRBJ2-1; D not certain. Germline V CDR1 and CDR2: SNHLY, FYNNEI. V shed 10 bases and J shed 3 bases, with 16 bases lying between them. The CDR3 contains 14 residues. The CDR3 DNA reads TGTGCCACCCGGATGGGCACTGGCTACAATGAGCAGTTCTTC. This gives the protein CATRMGTGYNEQFF.

This chain links TRBV7-6 with TRBJ2-1; no clear D gene. CDR1 and CDR2 from the germline V gene are SGHVS and FNYEAQ. Trimming pared 3 bases from V and 1 base from J, leaving 13 bases between. The CDR3 runs 16 residues. This chain's CDR3 is CASSLETGFSYNEQFF. CDR3 sequence (DNA): TGTGCCAGCAGCTTGGAGACTGGATTTTCCTACAATGAGCAGTTCTTC.

This chain links TRBV7-2 with TRBJ1-2; 9 bases map to TRBD1. Germline V gives CDR1 SGHTA, CDR2 FQGNSA. The CDR3 loop spans 15 amino acids. V trimming: 5 bases; J trimming: 3 bases; junction bases outside the gene matches: 7. The chain's CDR3 is CASSRGGDRDYGYTF. In nucleotides, the CDR3 is TGTGCCAGCAGCCGGGGAGGGGACAGGGACTATGGCTACACCTTC. The whole variable domain, filled in from reference TRBV7-2 and TRBJ1-2, reads GAGVSQSPSNKVTEKGKDVELRCDPISGHTALYWYRQSLGQGLEFLIYFQGNSAPDKSGLPSDRFSAERTGGSVSTLTIQRTQQEDSAVYLCASSRGGDRDYGYTFGSGTRLTVV.

Concerning this clone itself: The same CDR3 can be traced to other DNA sequences in this sample. The V gene is TRBV18, the J gene TRBJ1-1; 7 nucleotides align to TRBD1. J was trimmed by 2 bases and V by 4 bases; bases with no gene match: 4. CDR1 and CDR2 from the germline V gene are KGHSH and LQKENI. The CDR3 is made up of 14 amino acids. The CDR3 DNA follows: TGTGCCAGCTCACTGACAGGGCCCAACACTGAAGCTTTCTTT. This codes for CASSLTGPNTEAFF.